Listed here are 24 T cell receptor beta chains from one sample, sequenced in a study of T cell changes during pregnancy in multiple sclerosis. Produced via immunoSEQ multiplex PCR; TCRdb's table is partial and in-frame only. The table lists fewer than 60,000 clones, 90% to 95% of them singletons. The sequences come from CD4+ T cells from peripheral blood mononuclear cells, collected after pregnancy. The source is a female donor with multiple sclerosis, enrolled in a pregnancy study.

The J gene is TRBJ2-7, the V gene TRBV28; TRBD1 matches at 9 bases. The CDR3 contains 15 residues. Germline CDR1 MDHEN, CDR2 SYDVKM. Trimming removed 6 bases from V and 3 bases from J; junction bases left unmatched: 9. This CDR3 is CASRGGQGLIYEQYF. Here the CDR3 DNA reads TGTGCCAGCAGGGGCGGACAGGGGCTTATCTACGAGCAGTACTTC.

The rearrangement joins TRBV11-2 to TRBJ2-2, with a tentative D call TRBD2 (5 bases). This CDR3 is 14 amino acids long. Trimming stripped 1 base from V and 6 bases from J, with 9 bases between. Germline V gene data show CDR1 as SGHAT and CDR2 as FQNNGV. The CDR3 reads CASSLGVASGELFF. CDR3 bases: TGTGCCAGCAGCTTAGGGGTAGCGTCCGGGGAGCTGTTTTTT.

This chain uses TRBV11-2 with TRBJ2-7; tentative D call: TRBD1 (5 bases). CDR1 is SGHAT, CDR2 FQNNGV, per germline. V lost 0 bases and J 2 bases, leaving 11 bases between the germline ends. The CDR3 has 15 residues. The CDR3 DNA follows: TGTGCCAGCAGCTTAGACCAGGGCCTTACCTACGAGCAGTACTTC. It is translated as CASSLDQGLTYEQYF. Full variable domain (outside the CDR3, taken from reference TRBV11-2 and TRBJ2-7): EAGVAQSPRYKIIEKRQSVAFWCNPISGHATLYWYQQILGQGPKLLIQFQNNGVVDDSQLPKDRFSAERLKGVDSTLKIQPAKLEDSAVYLCASSLDQGLTYEQYFGPGTRLTVT.

This clone has just a few counts. The chain carries TRBV9 and TRBJ2-2; TRBD2 might be the D (6 bases). The V gene's germline CDR1 is SGDLS and CDR2 YYNGEE. The CDR3 runs to 16 residues. The V end was cut by 1 base, the J end by 1 base, with 11 bases between. CDR3 in amino acids: CASSVFTSLNTGELFF. CDR3 DNA sequence: TGTGCCAGCAGCGTATTCACTAGCTTGAACACCGGGGAGCTGTTTTTT.

The V and J genes are TRBV11-3 and TRBJ2-7, with TRBD2 identical over 7 bases. After removal of 5 bases from V and 2 bases from J, the junction contained 15 bases not matched to a gene. Germline loops: CDR1 SGHNT, CDR2 YENEEA. This CDR3 has 17 residues. CDR3 residues: CASSPGLGAGSAYEQYF. DNA of the CDR3: TGTGCCAGCAGCCCAGGGCTGGGAGCGGGGTCCGCCTACGAGCAGTACTTC. The entire variable domain, with the rest obtained from reference TRBV11-3 and TRBJ2-7, is as follows: EAGVVQSPRYKIIEKKQPVAFWCNPISGHNTLYWYLQNLGQGPELLIRYENEEAVDDSQLPKDRFSAERLKGVDSTLKIQPAELGDSAVYLCASSPGLGAGSAYEQYFGPGTRLTVT.

V is TRBV9 and J is TRBJ2-3; TRBD1 matches 7 bases. Germline CDR1 is SGDLS and CDR2 is YYNGEE. The V gene end was trimmed by 4 bases and the J gene end by 0 bases; junction bases not matched to a gene: 5. The CDR3 runs to 15 residues. The CDR3 nucleotides read TGTGCCAGCAGCCTGACAGGGATTAGCACAGATACGCAGTATTTT. Protein: CASSLTGISTDTQYF.

The V and J genes are TRBV6-4 and TRBJ2-7, with D unclear. Germline values: CDR1 MRHNA, CDR2 SNTAGT. There are 16 residues in the CDR3. Trimming took off 2 bases at V and 0 bases at J, with 14 bases between the two ends. In DNA form, the CDR3 reads TGTGCCAGCAGTGACCATACAGTGAAGAGCTCCTACGAGCAGTACTTC. Translated, it gives CASSDHTVKSSYEQYF.

The DNA of the CDR3 is TGTGCCAGTAGTATAGCGACAGGGGACGAGCAGTACTTC. Amino acid sequence: CASSIATGDEQYF. The chain employs TRBV19 and TRBJ2-7; 8 nucleotides agree with TRBD1. The V and J ends lost 1 base and 5 bases, in that order; junction bases with no gene match: 1. The germline V gene has CDR1 LNHDA and CDR2 SQIVND (reference sequence). The CDR3 runs to 13 residues. The variable domain in full, with the rest retrieved from reference TRBV19 and TRBJ2-7, is DGGITQSPKYLFRKEGQNVTLSCEQNLNHDAMYWYRQDPGQGLRLIYYSQIVNDFQKGDIAEGYSVSREKKESFPLTVTSAQKNPTAFYLCASSIATGDEQYFGPGTRLTVT.

The J gene is TRBJ1-2, the V gene TRBV29-1; D unresolved. The V end was cut by 3 bases, the J end by 4 bases, with 12 bases between. Germline V CDR1 and CDR2: SQVTM, ANQGSEA. This CDR3 is 13 amino acids long. The DNA for the CDR3 is TGCAGCGTTGATTCGGGTACTGGCTATGGCTACACCTTC. It translates to CSVDSGTGYGYTF.

The V gene is TRBV12-5, the J gene TRBJ1-2, with 11 nucleotides matching TRBD1. CDR1 and CDR2 from the germline V gene are LGHNT and FRNRAP. Trimming took 6 bases from V and 6 from J; bases not matched to a gene: 18. This CDR3 is 18 amino acids long. As DNA, the CDR3 is TGTGCTAGTGGCACCGGATTAGGACAGGGGGCTTCTTGTGATGGCTACACCTTC. As protein: CASGTGLGQGASCDGYTF.

V is TRBV28 and J is TRBJ2-1, with TRBD2 matching over 13 bases. V was clipped by 5 bases and J by 0 bases; unmatched bases: 7. The CDR3 runs 18 residues. Germline CDR1 and CDR2: MDHEN and SYDVKM. CDR3 nucleotides: TGTGCCAGCAGTCCGGGACTAGCGGGGAGTACCTCCTACAATGAGCAGTTCTTC. It is translated as CASSPGLAGSTSYNEQFF.

The rearrangement joins TRBV19 to TRBJ2-3; TRBD2 matches 10 bases. CDR1 and CDR2 (germline): LNHDA, SQIVND (reference sequence). V dropped 6 bases and J dropped 0; count of bases not matched to a gene: 3. There are 15 residues in the CDR3. This CDR3 reads CASRPSGRSTDTQYF. The DNA of the CDR3 is TGTGCCAGTAGGCCTAGCGGGAGAAGCACAGATACGCAGTATTTT.

The genes are TRBV28 and TRBJ2-1; 12 nucleotides agree with TRBD2. Per germline, CDR1 MDHEN and CDR2 SYDVKM. There are 15 residues in the CDR3. The ends lost 10 bases at V and 10 bases at J; junction bases unmatched: 14. CDR3 amino acids: CATRTSGTGDWEQFF. CDR3 bases: TGTGCCACCCGGACTAGCGGGACTGGGGATTGGGAGCAGTTCTTC.

The table lists this clone with a few counts. The chain employs TRBV28 and TRBJ1-2, with D unclear. Germline V CDR1 and CDR2: MDHEN, SYDVKM. V was clipped by 8 bases and J by 2 bases, with 12 bases between them. This CDR3 is built from 13 residues. The CDR3 is CASGGPRNYGYTF. The CDR3 DNA reads as TGTGCCAGCGGCGGGCCCAGAAACTATGGCTACACCTTC.

This chain connects TRBV28 to TRBJ1-4; no clear D gene. The germline V gene has CDR1 MDHEN and CDR2 SYDVKM. The CDR3 spans 11 residues. Trimming took off 3 bases at V and 15 bases at J, with 11 bases between the two ends. Here the CDR3 reads CASSFRRAVFF. The CDR3 DNA is TGTGCCAGCAGTTTCAGGCGGGCTGTGTTTTTT.

In DNA, the CDR3 is TGCGCCAGCAGCTTGGCCGGGCAGGGGTCTGAAAAACTGTTTTTT. Its translation: CASSLAGQGSEKLFF. This chain connects TRBV5-1 to TRBJ1-4; tentatively, D is TRBD1 (6 bases). The CDR3 length is 15 residues. V shed 0 bases and J shed 7 bases, with 13 bases lying between them. Germline CDR1 and CDR2: SGHRS and YFSETQ.

V is TRBV11-2 and J is TRBJ2-1; 8 nucleotides agree with TRBD2. V lost 4 bases and J lost 12; bases outside the gene matches: 5. The CDR3 contains 12 residues. Looked up from germline, CDR1 is SGHAT and CDR2 is FQNNGV. The CDR3 sequence is CASSSGGVRQFF. CDR3 bases: TGTGCCAGCAGCTCGGGAGGGGTGAGGCAGTTCTTC.

The chain combines TRBV7-9 with TRBJ2-5; 8 nucleotides line up with TRBD2. CDR1 and CDR2 from the germline V gene are SEHNR and FQNEAQ (reference sequence). Trimming removed 4 bases from V and 4 bases from J; junction bases left unmatched: 14. There are 17 residues in the CDR3. CDR3 protein: CASSSPAYGRAGETQYF. As DNA, the CDR3 is TGTGCCAGCAGCTCCCCGGCCTACGGGAGGGCAGGAGAGACCCAGTACTTC. The entire variable domain, with the rest obtained from reference TRBV7-9 and TRBJ2-5, is as follows: DTGVSQNPRHKITKRGQNVTFRCDPISEHNRLYWYRQTLGQGPEFLTYFQNEAQLEKSRLLSDRFSAERPKGSFSTLEIQRTEQGDSAMYLCASSSPAYGRAGETQYFGPGTRLLVL.

The V call is TRBV30, the J call TRBJ1-4; 7 bases align to TRBD1. Losses at the gene ends were 6 bases for V and 8 bases for J; bases not matched to a gene: 9. The CDR3 spans 13 residues. CDR1 and CDR2 (germline): GTSNPN, SVGIG (reference sequence). The CDR3 nucleotides read TGTGCCTGCGAAGGAAGGGGGCAGGAAAAACTGTTTTTT. Amino acids: CACEGRGQEKLFF.

The rearrangement joins TRBV28 to TRBJ2-1, with TRBD1 as a possible D gene (6 bases). V dropped 8 bases and J dropped 7 bases, with 21 bases sitting between them. Germline V lookup: CDR1 MDHEN, CDR2 SYDVKM. The CDR3 extends over 15 amino acids. CDR3 in DNA: TGTGCCAGCGGGACAACGGATTTTAAGGGGAATGAGCAGTTCTTC. This sequence encodes CASGTTDFKGNEQFF.

The rearrangement links TRBV18 to TRBJ2-2; the D gene is possibly TRBD2 (6 bases). Germline CDR1 KGHSH, CDR2 LQKENI. Trimming shortened V by 4 bases and J by 2 bases, and 8 bases separated the two germline ends. This CDR3 is 14 amino acids long. The CDR3 protein is CASSLGLNTGELFF. CDR3 DNA sequence: TGTGCCAGCTCACTGGGACTTAACACCGGGGAGCTGTTTTTT.

The chain uses TRBV5-1 and TRBJ1-2, with D possibly being TRBD1 (5 bases). Germline values: CDR1 SGHRS, CDR2 YFSETQ. The CDR3 extends over 13 amino acids. The V and J ends lost 1 base and 4 bases respectively, with 8 bases between them. The CDR3 bases are TGCGCCAGCAGCTTGCGGGGGGGCTATGGCTACACCTTC. Amino acids: CASSLRGGYGYTF.

The V gene is TRBV10-3, the J gene TRBJ2-1; 12 bases map to TRBD2. The V segment lost 6 bases and the J segment 0 bases; nucleotides outside the gene matches: 6. Germline values: CDR1 ENHRY, CDR2 SYGVKD. The CDR3 spans 17 residues. Here the CDR3 DNA reads TGTGCCATCAGAGGACTAGCGGGACTGAGCTCCTACAATGAGCAGTTCTTC. It specifies CAIRGLAGLSSYNEQFF.

The chain joins TRBV29-1 to TRBJ2-3; 10 bases are shared with TRBD2. The CDR3 sequence is 15 residues long. J gave up 0 bases and V 7 bases, and 7 bases lay outside the gene matches. The germline V gene encodes CDR1 SQVTM and CDR2 ANQGSEA. The CDR3 sequence: CSARTSGTSTDTQYF. CDR3 DNA: TGCAGCGCCCGAACTAGCGGGACTAGCACAGATACGCAGTATTTT.